The text below deals with one TCR beta chain. Its antigen remains unknown. The junction differs from germline at one of its ends, possibly a read error. Germline CDR1 MNHEY, CDR2 SVGEGT. The CDR3 sequence is 13 residues long. The sample is drawn from a study of molecular identifiers for immune sequencing clone quantification. Broader study findings: Among 800,000 to 1,000,000 naive cells, spiked Jurkat TCR RNA from a single cell was reportedly detectable.

TCRdb recomputed calls from the PCR reads with MiXCR, one row per CDR3 protein. The sample has about 100,000 distinct CDR3 sequences; under 40% are singletons. The receptor was isolated from a human donor in good health. Some libraries in this study had Jurkat cell RNA spiked in. The chain employs TRBV6-2 or TRBV6-3 and TRBJ1-5; 9 bases agree with TRBD1. Material for sequencing was naive CD8+ T cells from blood, with Jurkat cell RNA spiked in. Subset noted: FACS-sorted CD8+CD4-CCR7+CD45RA+ naive T cells. The CDR3 region is CAGRDREGQPQHF. The CDR3 nucleotides read TGTGCCGGCAGGGACAGGGAGGGACAGCCCCAGCATTTT.